This T cell receptor (beta chain) was identified in a study of OX40 agonist ivuxolimab in advanced cancers. Across the whole study: Partial responses occurred in three patients (one hepatocellular carcinoma, two cutaneous melanoma).

The V end was cut by 4 bases, the J end by 5 bases, with 5 bases between. The CDR3 has 11 residues. Germline-derived CDR1 and CDR2 are MNHNY and SVGAGI (reference sequence). Sequencing was performed with immunoSEQ multiplex PCR; in TCRdb, only in-frame clones are kept and a portion is missing. This table has 65,000 to 80,000 clones, approximately 82% appearing once. The study sampled blood at baseline, cycle 4 day 1, and cycle 7 day 1. Sequenced here: CD4+ or CD8+ T cells sorted from blood, sampled in a trial of the OX40 agonist ivuxolimab. This receptor was identified in an adult with an advanced solid tumor such as melanoma, head and neck, liver or kidney cancer. The J gene is TRBJ2-5, the V gene TRBV6-6; D ambiguous. The CDR3 spells CASSSWETQYF. CDR3 bases: TGTGCCAGCAGTTCCTGGGAGACCCAGTACTTC.